The rows below give T cell receptor beta chains drawn from one sample of a study of control samples from healthy donors and cancer patients. The repertoire was sequenced with immunoSEQ multiplex PCR; TCRdb's copy has only in-frame clones and lacks some. The table shows 120,000 to 150,000 clones, with 85% to 95% occurring only once. The sample consisted of blood. The origin of the receptors is a man aged 35 to 55 in good health. CDR3s include the opening cysteine and the closing phenylalanine or tryptophan. Each record gives: V gene, D gene, clone size, J gene, CDR3 protein, CDR3 DNA. The D gene is left open where the match is weak. A clone size is listed for some rows: how often the clone was seen (once, few, many), or a class if it is expanded.

>TRBV16|-|-|TRBJ1-1
CASSQRDGNTEAFF
TGTGCCAGCAGCCAAAGGGACGGCAACACTGAAGCTTTCTTT
>TRBV6-5|-|-|TRBJ2-7
CASSYSSSGLSHEQYF
TGTGCCAGCAGTTATAGCTCGAGCGGGCTGTCACACGAGCAGTACTTC
>TRBV6-2/TRBV6-3|-|-|TRBJ1-5
CASSYETGKGSNQPQHF
TGTGCCAGCAGTTACGAGACAGGCAAAGGTAGCAATCAGCCCCAGCATTTT
>TRBV14|-|-|TRBJ2-7
CASSQVGGTSSYEQYF
TGTGCCAGCAGCCAAGTCGGAGGGACCAGCTCCTACGAGCAGTACTTC
>TRBV11-3|TRBD1|-|TRBJ1-1
CASSVTGTGMNTEAFF
TGTGCCAGCAGCGTTACCGGGACAGGGATGAACACTGAAGCTTTCTTT
>TRBV11-3|TRBD1|-|TRBJ2-1
CASSPGQGNEQFF
TGTGCCAGCAGCCCTGGACAGGGCAATGAGCAGTTCTTC
>TRBV5-6|TRBD1|-|TRBJ2-2
CASSWTGTGSTGELFF
TGTGCCAGCAGTTGGACCGGGACAGGGAGCACCGGGGAGCTGTTTTTT
>TRBV7-8|-|-|TRBJ1-2
CASSLDRDQGYTF
TGTGCCAGCAGCTTAGACAGGGACCAGGGCTACACCTTC
>TRBV6-5|TRBD1|-|TRBJ2-7
CASSQRTGALYEQYF
TGTGCCAGCAGTCAAAGGACAGGGGCGTTATACGAGCAGTACTTC
>TRBV6-1|-|-|TRBJ2-5
CASSEEGRAAGDKTQYF
TGTGCCAGCAGTGAAGAGGGTAGGGCCGCAGGGGACAAGACCCAGTACTTC
>TRBV24-1|-|-|TRBJ2-1
CATSDLSRVPYNEQFF
TGTGCCACCAGTGATTTGTCCAGGGTACCCTACAATGAGCAGTTCTTC
>TRBV19|-|-|TRBJ1-3
CASKEHKNTIYF
TGTGCCAGTAAGGAGCACAAGAACACCATATATTTT
>TRBV7-3|TRBD2|-|TRBJ2-2
CASSLAGGPLSGELFF
TGTGCCAGCAGCTTAGCGGGAGGGCCTCTGAGCGGGGAGCTGTTTTTT
>TRBV28|TRBD1|-|TRBJ1-2
CAIRQGHGYTF
TGTGCCATTAGACAGGGTCATGGCTACACCTTC
>TRBV5-1|-|-|TRBJ1-2
CASSSDRGYGYTF
TGCGCCAGCAGCTCCGACAGAGGCTATGGCTACACCTTC
>TRBV18|-|-|TRBJ1-1
CASSPPQGRFTEAFF
TGTGCCAGCTCACCACCACAGGGCCGGTTCACTGAAGCTTTCTTT
>TRBV4-1|-|-|TRBJ1-5
CASSQDPKERGGYWNQPQHF
TGCGCCAGCAGCCAAGATCCCAAGGAGAGGGGAGGGTATTGGAATCAGCCCCAGCATTTT
>TRBV24-1|TRBD2|-|TRBJ2-1
CATTATSGSSYNEQFF
TGTGCCACCACCGCAACTAGCGGGAGCTCCTACAATGAGCAGTTCTTC
>TRBV4-1|-|-|TRBJ2-2
CASSQDVGSTPFF
TGCGCCAGCAGCCAAGATGTTGGTAGTACGCCGTTTTTT
>TRBV10-3|-|-|TRBJ1-5
CAISEAGGSNQPQHF
TGTGCCATCAGTGAGGCCGGCGGCAGCAATCAGCCCCAGCATTTT
>TRBV6-4|TRBD1|-|TRBJ2-7
CARGQGRHPLSYEQYF
TGTGCCAGGGGACAGGGACGACACCCATTATCCTACGAGCAGTACTTC
>TRBV5-4|TRBD1|-|TRBJ2-1
CASSLPGQGVNEQFF
TGTGCCAGCAGCCTCCCGGGACAGGGGGTCAATGAGCAGTTCTTC
>TRBV7-9|-|-|TRBJ2-5
CASSLGRGAPETQYF
TGTGCCAGCAGCTTAGGGAGGGGGGCCCCAGAGACCCAGTACTTC
>TRBV5-6|-|-|TRBJ1-4
CASRQQAINEKLFF
TGTGCCAGCAGACAACAGGCGATTAATGAAAAACTGTTTTTT
>TRBV5-1|-|-|TRBJ2-7
CASTWGRPQAHEQYF
TGCGCCAGCACTTGGGGGCGGCCACAGGCCCACGAGCAGTACTTC
>TRBV5-8|TRBD1|-|TRBJ1-5
CASSLVVDSRGHYNQPQHF
TGTGCCAGCAGCTTGGTGGTGGATTCCAGGGGGCATTACAATCAGCCCCAGCATTTT
>TRBV29-1|-|-|TRBJ2-2
CSVESPAELFF
TGCAGCGTTGAATCTCCTGCGGAGCTGTTTTTT
>TRBV24-1|-|few|TRBJ1-2
CATSEGSYGYTF
TGTGCCACCAGTGAAGGGAGCTATGGCTACACCTTC
>TRBV9|-|-|TRBJ2-1
CASSPRLNEQFF
TGTGCCAGCAGCCCCCGCCTTAATGAGCAGTTCTTC
>TRBV7-9|-|-|TRBJ1-2
CASSLGDGGAYGYTF
TGTGCCAGCAGCTTAGGCGACGGGGGAGCCTATGGCTACACCTTC